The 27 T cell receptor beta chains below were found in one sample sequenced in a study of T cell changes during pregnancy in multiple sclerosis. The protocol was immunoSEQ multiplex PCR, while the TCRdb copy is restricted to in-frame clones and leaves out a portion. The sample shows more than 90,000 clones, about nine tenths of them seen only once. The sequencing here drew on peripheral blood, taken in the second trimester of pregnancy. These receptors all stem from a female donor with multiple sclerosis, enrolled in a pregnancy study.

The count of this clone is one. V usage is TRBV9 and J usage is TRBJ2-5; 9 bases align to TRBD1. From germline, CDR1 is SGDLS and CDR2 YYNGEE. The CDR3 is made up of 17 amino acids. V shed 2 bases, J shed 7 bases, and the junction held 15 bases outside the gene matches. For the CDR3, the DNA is TGTGCCAGCAGCGTCGCAGCGACCGGGACAGGGTACGTGACCCAGTACTTC. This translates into CASSVAATGTGYVTQYF.

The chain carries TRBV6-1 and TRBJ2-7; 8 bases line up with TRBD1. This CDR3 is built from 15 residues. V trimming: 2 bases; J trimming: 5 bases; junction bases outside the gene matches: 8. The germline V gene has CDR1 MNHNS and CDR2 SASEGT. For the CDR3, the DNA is TGTGCCAGCAGTGAATGGGACAGGTTGTCCCACGAGCAGTACTTC. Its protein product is CASSEWDRLSHEQYF.

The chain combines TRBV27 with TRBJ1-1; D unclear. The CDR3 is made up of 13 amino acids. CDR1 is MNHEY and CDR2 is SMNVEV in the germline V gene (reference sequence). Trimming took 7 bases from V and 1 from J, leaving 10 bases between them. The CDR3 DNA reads TGTGCCAGCAAATCGTGGAGGAACACTGAAGCTTTCTTT. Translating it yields CASKSWRNTEAFF.

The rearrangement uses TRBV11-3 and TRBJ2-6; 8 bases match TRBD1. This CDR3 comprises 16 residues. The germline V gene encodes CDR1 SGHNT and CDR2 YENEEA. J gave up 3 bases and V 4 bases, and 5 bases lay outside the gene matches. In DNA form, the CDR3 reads TGTGCCAGCAGCTCCGGACAGGGCAGTGGGGCCAACGTCCTGACTTTC. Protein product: CASSSGQGSGANVLTF.

The CDR3 loop is CASFVDTYSGNTIYF. CDR3 bases: TGCGCCAGCTTTGTTGACACCTACTCTGGAAACACCATATATTTT. The rearrangement uses TRBV5-1 and TRBJ1-3; D unclear. This CDR3 has 15 residues. V lost 7 bases to trimming and J lost 0 bases, with 14 bases between them. CDR1 and CDR2 (germline): SGHRS, YFSETQ.

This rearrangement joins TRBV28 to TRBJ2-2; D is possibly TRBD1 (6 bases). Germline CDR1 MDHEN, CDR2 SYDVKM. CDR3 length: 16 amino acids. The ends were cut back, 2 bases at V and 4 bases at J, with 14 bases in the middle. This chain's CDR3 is CASSLTGQGFTGELFF. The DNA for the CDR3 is TGTGCCAGCAGTTTAACCGGGCAGGGGTTCACCGGGGAGCTGTTTTTT.

CDR3 sequence reads: CASSVSQGPSGNTIYF. The CDR3 region has the DNA TGTGCCAGCAGCGTATCACAGGGGCCCTCTGGAAACACCATATATTTT. V usage is TRBV9 and J usage is TRBJ1-3; 7 bases are shared with TRBD1. The junction had 4 bases not matched to a gene; V was cut back by 1 base and J by 0 bases. CDR3 size: 16 residues. Germline loops: CDR1 SGDLS, CDR2 YYNGEE.

The CDR3 DNA sequence: TGTGCCAGTAGTATAGATTCTGGAGGCGGGGAGACCCAGTACTTC. Translated, it gives CASSIDSGGGETQYF. The V and J genes are TRBV19 and TRBJ2-5; TRBD2 is a possible D gene (5 bases). Germline CDR1 reads LNHDA; CDR2 reads SQIVND (reference sequence). The ends were cut back, 0 bases at V and 5 bases at J, with 13 bases in the middle. This CDR3 has 15 residues.

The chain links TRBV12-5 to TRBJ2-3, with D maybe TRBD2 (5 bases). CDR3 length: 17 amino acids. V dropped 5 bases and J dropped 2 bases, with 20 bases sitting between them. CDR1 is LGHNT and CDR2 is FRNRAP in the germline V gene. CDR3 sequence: CASGPLWRLTNTDTQYF. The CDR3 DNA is TGTGCTAGTGGTCCCCTGTGGAGGTTAACGAACACAGATACGCAGTATTTT.

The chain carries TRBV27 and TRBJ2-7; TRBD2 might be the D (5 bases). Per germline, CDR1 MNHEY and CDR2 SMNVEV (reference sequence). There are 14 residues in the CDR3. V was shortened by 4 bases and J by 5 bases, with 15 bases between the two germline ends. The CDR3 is CASSSGVTSDEQYF. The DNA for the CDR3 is TGTGCCAGCAGTTCCGGGGTCACAAGCGACGAGCAGTACTTC.

DNA for the CDR3: TGTGCCAGCAGCTTCCCCGCGGTTGGCGAAAAACTGTTTTTT. Encoded protein: CASSFPAVGEKLFF. V usage is TRBV5-8 and J usage is TRBJ1-4, with D uncertain. The V end lost 2 bases, the J end lost 8 bases, and 13 bases lay between the germline ends. CDR1 is SGHTS and CDR2 is YDEGEE in the germline V gene. The CDR3 sequence is 14 residues long.

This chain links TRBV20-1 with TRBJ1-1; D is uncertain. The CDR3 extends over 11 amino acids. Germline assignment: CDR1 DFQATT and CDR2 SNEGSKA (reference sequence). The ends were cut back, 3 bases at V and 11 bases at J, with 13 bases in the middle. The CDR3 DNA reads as TGCAGTGCTAGTTACGGCTCGGGGGCTTTCTTT. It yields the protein CSASYGSGAFF.

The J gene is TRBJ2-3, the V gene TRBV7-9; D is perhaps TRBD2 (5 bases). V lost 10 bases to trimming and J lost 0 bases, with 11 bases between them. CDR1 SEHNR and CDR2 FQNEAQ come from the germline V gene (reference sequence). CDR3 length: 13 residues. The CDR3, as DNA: TGTGCCATCGCCGGGATCAGCACAGATACGCAGTATTTT. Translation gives CAIAGISTDTQYF.

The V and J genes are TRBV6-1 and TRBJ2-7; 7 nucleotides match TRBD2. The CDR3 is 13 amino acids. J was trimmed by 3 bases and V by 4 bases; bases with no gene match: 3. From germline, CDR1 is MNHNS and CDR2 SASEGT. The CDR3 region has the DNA TGTGCCAGCAGTGCTGCGGGAGTCTACGAGCAGTACTTC. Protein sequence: CASSAAGVYEQYF.

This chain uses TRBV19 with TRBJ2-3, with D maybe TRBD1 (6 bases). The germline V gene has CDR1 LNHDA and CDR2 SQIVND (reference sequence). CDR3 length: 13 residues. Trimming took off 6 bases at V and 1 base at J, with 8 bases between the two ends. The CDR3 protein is CASRPGGTDTQYF. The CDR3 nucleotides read TGTGCCAGTAGACCAGGGGGCACAGATACGCAGTATTTT.

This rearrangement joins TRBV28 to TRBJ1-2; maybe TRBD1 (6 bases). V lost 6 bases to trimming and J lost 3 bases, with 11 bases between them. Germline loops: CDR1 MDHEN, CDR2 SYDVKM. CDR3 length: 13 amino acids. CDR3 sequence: CASREQGDYGYTF. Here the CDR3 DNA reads TGTGCCAGCAGGGAACAGGGTGACTATGGCTACACCTTC.

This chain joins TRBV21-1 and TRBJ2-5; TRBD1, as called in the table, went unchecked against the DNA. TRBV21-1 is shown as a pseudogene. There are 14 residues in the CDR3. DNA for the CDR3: TGTGCCAGCAGCAAAGGGGACAGCCAAGAGACCCAGTACTTC. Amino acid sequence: CASSKGDSQETQYF.

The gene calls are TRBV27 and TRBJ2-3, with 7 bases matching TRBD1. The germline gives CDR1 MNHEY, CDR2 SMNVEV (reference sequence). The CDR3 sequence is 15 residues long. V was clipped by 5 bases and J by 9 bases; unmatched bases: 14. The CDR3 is CASSPTGASGGTQYF. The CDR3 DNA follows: TGTGCCAGCAGTCCCACAGGGGCAAGCGGTGGGACGCAGTATTTT.

The CDR3 reads CASRARLSYGYTF. The CDR3 region has the DNA TGTGCCAGCAGGGCGAGACTGAGCTATGGCTACACCTTC. The chain combines TRBV6-1 with TRBJ1-2; D is unresolved. The CDR3 consists of 13 residues. Germline V gives CDR1 MNHNS, CDR2 SASEGT. V lost 6 bases to trimming and J lost 4 bases, with 12 bases between them.

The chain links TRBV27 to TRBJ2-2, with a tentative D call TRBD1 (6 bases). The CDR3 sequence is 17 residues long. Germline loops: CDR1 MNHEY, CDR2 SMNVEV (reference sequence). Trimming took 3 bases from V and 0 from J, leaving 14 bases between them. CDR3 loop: CASSFQVRQANTGELFF. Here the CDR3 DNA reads TGTGCCAGCAGTTTTCAAGTGAGACAGGCGAACACCGGGGAGCTGTTTTTT.

CDR3 loop: CASSLSGDSNQPQHF. Here the CDR3 DNA reads TGTGCCAGCAGCTTGTCGGGGGATAGCAATCAGCCCCAGCATTTT. The rearrangement uses TRBV5-8 and TRBJ1-5; D might be TRBD1 (5 bases). The CDR3 totals 15 residues. Trimming shortened V by 1 base and J by 0 bases, and 8 bases separated the two germline ends. Per the germline V gene, CDR1 is SGHTS and CDR2 is YDEGEE. Based on the CDR3 plus reference TRBV5-8 and TRBJ1-5, the full variable domain is EAGVTQSPTHLIKTRGQQATLRCSPISGHTSVYWYQQALGLGLQFLLWYDEGEERNRGNFPPRFSGRQFPNYSSELNVNALELEDSALYLCASSLSGDSNQPQHFGDGTRLSIL.

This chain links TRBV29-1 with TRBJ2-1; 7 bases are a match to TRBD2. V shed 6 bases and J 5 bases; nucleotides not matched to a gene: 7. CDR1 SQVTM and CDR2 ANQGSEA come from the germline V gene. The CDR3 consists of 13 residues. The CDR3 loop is CSVPGLQNNEQFF. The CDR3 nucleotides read TGCAGCGTCCCGGGACTACAAAACAATGAGCAGTTCTTC.

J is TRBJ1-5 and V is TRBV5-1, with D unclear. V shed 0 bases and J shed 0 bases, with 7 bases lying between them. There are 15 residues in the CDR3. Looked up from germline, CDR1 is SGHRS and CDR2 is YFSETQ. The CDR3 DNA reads TGCGCCAGCAGCTTGGGCGTAGATAGCAATCAGCCCCAGCATTTT. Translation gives CASSLGVDSNQPQHF.

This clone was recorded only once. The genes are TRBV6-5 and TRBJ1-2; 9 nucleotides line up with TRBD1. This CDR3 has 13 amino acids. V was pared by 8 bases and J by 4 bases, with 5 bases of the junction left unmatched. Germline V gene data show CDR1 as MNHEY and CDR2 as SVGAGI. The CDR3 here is CASSGTGRYGYTF. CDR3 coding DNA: TGTGCCAGCTCAGGGACAGGGCGCTATGGCTACACCTTC.

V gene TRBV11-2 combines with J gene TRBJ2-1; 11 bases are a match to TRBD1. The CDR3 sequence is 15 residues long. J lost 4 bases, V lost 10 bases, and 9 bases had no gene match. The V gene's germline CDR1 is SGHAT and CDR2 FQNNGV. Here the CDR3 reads CATRAGTGGYNEQFF. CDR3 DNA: TGTGCCACAAGGGCCGGGACAGGGGGGTACAATGAGCAGTTCTTC.

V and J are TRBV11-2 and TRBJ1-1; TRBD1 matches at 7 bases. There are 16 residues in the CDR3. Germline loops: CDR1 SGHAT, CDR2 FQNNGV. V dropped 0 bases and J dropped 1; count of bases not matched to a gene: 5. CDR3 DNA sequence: TGTGCCAGCAGCTTAGAGGACAGGCAAAAGAACACTGAAGCTTTCTTT. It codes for CASSLEDRQKNTEAFF.

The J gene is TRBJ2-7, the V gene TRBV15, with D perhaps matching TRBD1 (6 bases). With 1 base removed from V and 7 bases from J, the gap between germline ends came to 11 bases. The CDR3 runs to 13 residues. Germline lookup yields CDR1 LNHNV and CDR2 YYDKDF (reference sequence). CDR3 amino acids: CATSRGQGREQYF. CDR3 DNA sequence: TGTGCCACCAGCAGAGGTCAGGGGCGGGAGCAGTACTTC.